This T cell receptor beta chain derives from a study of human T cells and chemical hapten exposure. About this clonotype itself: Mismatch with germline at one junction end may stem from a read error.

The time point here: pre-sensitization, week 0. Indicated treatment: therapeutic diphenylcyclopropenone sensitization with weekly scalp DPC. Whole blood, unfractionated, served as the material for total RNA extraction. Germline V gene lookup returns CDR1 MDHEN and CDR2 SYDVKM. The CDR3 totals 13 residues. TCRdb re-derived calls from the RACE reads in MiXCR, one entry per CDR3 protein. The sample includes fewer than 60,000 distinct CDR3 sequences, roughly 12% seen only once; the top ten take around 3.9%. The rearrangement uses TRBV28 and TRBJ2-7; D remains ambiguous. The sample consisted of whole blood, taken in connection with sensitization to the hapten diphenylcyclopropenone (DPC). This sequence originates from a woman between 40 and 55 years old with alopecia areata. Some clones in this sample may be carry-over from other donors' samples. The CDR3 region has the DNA TGTGCCAGCCTCGGCTTCGGGTCGTACGTGCAGTACTTC. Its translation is CASLGFGSYVQYF.